This T cell receptor beta chain was sequenced for a study of blood T cell repertoires in COVID-19. Study overall: Specimens from acute and convalescent COVID-19 originated in the United States, Italy and Spain. T cells, B-cell-depleted T cells, or PBMCs provided the cDNA or gDNA that served as material.

The CDR3 extends over 15 amino acids. Germline V lookup: CDR1 MNHEY, CDR2 SVGAGI. With 5 bases removed from V and 8 bases from J, the gap between germline ends came to 21 bases. In the source study's methods: The assay estimated nucleated cells by amplifying reference gene primers. This table comes from immunoSEQ multiplex PCR, and its TCRdb copy is limited to in-frame clones, with some not included. V, J and clone size derive from that table, while D and trimming were established from the DNA sequence. The repertoire includes 75,000 to 95,000 clones, roughly 84% of them detected once, and 25% sits in the top ten.

Sequenced input: peripheral blood. The clonotype comes from a man in his 60s with acute or convalescent COVID-19. The chain has TRBV6-5 and TRBJ1-2; no clear D. CDR3 bases: TGTGCCAGCAGTATCAGCGGGGAGGCCTCTTGGGGCTACACCTTC. Amino acids: CASSISGEASWGYTF.